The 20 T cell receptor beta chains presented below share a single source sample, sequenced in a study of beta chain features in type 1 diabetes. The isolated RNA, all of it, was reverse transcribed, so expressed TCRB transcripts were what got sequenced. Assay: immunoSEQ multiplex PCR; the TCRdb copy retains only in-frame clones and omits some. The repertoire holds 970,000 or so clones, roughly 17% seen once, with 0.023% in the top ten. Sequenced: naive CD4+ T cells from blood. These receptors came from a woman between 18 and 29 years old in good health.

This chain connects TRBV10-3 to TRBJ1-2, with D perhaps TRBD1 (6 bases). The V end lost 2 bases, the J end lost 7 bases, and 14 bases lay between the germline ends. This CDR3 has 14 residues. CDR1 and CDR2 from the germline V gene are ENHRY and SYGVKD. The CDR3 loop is CAISERTVGFGYTF. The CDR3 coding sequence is TGTGCCATCAGTGAGCGGACAGTGGGTTTTGGCTACACCTTC.

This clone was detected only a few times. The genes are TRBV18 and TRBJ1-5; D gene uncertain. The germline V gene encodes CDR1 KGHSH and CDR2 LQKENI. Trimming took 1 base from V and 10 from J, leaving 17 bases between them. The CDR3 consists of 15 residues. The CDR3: CASSPRPGRKEPQHF. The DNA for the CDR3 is TGTGCCAGCTCACCACGTCCAGGACGCAAAGAACCCCAGCATTTT.

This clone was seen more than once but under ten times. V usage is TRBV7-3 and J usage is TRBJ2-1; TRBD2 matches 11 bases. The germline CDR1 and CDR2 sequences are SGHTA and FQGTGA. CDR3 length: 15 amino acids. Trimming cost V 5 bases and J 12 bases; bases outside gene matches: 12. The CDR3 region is CASSPGTSGPGRQFF. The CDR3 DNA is TGTGCCAGCAGCCCCGGGACTAGCGGACCGGGGCGGCAGTTCTTC.

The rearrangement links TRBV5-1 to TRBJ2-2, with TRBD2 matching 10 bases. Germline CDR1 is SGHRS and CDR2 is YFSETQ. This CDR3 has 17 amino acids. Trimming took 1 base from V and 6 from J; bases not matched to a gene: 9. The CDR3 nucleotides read TGCGCCAGCAGCTTGACTAGCGGGACCCATTTGTCCGGGGAGCTGTTTTTT. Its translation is CASSLTSGTHLSGELFF.

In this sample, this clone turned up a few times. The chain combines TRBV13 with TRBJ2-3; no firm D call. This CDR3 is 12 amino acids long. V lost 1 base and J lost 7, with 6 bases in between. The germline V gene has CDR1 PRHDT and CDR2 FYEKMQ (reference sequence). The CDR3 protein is CASSLAGNTQYF. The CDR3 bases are TGTGCCAGCAGCTTAGCTGGAAATACGCAGTATTTT.

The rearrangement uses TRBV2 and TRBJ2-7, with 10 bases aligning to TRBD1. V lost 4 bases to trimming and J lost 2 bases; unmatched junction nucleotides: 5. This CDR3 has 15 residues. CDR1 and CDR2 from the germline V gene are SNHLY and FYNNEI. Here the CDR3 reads CASSVVGTGAYEQYF. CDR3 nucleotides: TGTGCCAGCAGTGTGGTAGGGACAGGGGCCTACGAGCAGTACTTC. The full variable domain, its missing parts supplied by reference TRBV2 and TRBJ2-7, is EPEVTQTPSHQVTQMGQEVILRCVPISNHLYFYWYRQILGQKVEFLVSFYNNEISEKSEIFDDQFSVERPDGSNFTLKIRSTKLEDSAMYFCASSVVGTGAYEQYFGPGTRLTVT.

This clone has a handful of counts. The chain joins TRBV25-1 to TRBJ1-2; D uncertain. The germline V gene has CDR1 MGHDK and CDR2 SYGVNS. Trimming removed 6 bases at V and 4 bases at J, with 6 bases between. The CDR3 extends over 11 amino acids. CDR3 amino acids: CASREGYGYTF. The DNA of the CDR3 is TGTGCCAGCAGAGAGGGCTATGGCTACACCTTC.

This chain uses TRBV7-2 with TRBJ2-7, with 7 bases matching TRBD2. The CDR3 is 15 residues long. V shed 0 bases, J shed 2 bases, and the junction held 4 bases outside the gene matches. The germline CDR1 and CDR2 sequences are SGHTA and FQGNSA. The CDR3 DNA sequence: TGTGCCAGCAGCTTAGCTGGACTAGTCGCCTACGAGCAGTACTTC. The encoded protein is CASSLAGLVAYEQYF.

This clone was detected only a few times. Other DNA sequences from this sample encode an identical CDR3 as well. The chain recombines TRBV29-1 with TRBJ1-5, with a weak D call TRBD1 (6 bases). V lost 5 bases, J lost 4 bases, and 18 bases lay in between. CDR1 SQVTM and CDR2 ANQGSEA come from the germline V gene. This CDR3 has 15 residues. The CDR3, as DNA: TGCAGCGTTTACGCCAGGGGATTTAGGAATCAGCCCCAGCATTTT. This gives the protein CSVYARGFRNQPQHF. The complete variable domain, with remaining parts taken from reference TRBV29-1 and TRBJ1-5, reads SAVISQKPSRDICQRGTSLTIQCQVDSQVTMMFWYRQQPGQSLTLIATANQGSEATYESGFVIDKFPISRPNLTFSTLTVSNMSPEDSSIYLCSVYARGFRNQPQHFGDGTRLSIL.

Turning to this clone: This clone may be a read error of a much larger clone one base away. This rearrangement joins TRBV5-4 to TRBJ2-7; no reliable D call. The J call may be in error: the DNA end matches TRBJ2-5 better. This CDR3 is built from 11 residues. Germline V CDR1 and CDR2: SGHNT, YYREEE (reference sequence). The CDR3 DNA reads TGTGCCAGCAGCTCCCAAGAGACCCAGTACTTC. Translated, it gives CASSSQETQYF.

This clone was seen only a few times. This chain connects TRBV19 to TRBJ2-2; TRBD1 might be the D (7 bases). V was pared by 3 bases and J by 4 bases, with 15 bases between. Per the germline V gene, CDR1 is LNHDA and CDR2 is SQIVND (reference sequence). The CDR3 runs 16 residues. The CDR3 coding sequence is TGTGCCAGTAGTATGGTGACAGGGAGGCTCACCGGGGAGCTGTTTTTT. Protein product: CASSMVTGRLTGELFF.

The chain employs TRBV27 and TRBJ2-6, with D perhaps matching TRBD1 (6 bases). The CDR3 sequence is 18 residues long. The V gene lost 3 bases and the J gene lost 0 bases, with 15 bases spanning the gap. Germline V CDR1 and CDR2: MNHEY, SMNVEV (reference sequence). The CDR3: CASSLSPGEISGANVLTF. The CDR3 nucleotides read TGTGCCAGCAGTTTGTCACCAGGGGAGATCTCTGGGGCCAACGTCCTGACTTTC.

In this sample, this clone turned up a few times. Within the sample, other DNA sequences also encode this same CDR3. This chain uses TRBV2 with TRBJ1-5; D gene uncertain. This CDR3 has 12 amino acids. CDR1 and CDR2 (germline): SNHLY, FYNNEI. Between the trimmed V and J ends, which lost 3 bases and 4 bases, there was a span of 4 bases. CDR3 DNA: TGTGCCAGCAGTGAGGGAAATCAGCCCCAGCATTTT. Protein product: CASSEGNQPQHF.

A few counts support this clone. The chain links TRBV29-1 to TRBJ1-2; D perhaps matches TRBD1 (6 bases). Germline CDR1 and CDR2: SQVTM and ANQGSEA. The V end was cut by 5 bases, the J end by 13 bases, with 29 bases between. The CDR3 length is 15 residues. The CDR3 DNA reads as TGCAGCGTTAGGTTACTCAGGGGCACACAGGGAATATGCACCTTC. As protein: CSVRLLRGTQGICTF.

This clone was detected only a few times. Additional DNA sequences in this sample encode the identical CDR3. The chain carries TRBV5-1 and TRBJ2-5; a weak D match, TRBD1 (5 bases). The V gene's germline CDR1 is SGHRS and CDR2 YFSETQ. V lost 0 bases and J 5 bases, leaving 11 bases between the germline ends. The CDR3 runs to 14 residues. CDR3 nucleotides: TGCGCCAGCAGCTTGGCTGACAGTGGCGAGACCCAGTACTTC. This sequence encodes CASSLADSGETQYF.

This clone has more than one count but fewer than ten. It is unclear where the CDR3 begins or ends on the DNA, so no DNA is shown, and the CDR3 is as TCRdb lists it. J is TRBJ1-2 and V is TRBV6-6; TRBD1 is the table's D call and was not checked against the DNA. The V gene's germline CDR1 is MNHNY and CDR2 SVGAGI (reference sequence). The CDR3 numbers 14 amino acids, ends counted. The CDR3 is CASSLDKAVVGYTF.

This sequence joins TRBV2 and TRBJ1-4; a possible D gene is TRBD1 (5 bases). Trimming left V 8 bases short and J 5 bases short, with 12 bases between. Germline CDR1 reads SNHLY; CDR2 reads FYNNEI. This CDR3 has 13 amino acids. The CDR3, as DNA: TGTGCCAGCTCGTGGGGGTTGAATGAAAAACTGTTTTTT. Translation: CASSWGLNEKLFF.

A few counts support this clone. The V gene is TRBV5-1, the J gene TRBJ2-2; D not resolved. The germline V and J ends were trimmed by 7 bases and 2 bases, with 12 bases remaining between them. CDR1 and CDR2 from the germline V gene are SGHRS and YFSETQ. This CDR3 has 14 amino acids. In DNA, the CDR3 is TGCGCCAGCTGTCCCCTCGCTAACACCGGGGAGCTGTTTTTT. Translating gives CASCPLANTGELFF. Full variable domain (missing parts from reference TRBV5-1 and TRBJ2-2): KAGVTQTPRYLIKTRGQQVTLSCSPISGHRSVSWYQQTPGQGLQFLFEYFSETQRNKGNFPGRFSGRQFSNSRSEMNVSTLELGDSALYLCASCPLANTGELFFGEGSRLTVL.

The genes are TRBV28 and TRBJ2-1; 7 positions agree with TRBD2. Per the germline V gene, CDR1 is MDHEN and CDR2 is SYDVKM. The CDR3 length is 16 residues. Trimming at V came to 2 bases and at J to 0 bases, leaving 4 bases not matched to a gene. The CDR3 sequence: CASSLIRDYSYNEQFF. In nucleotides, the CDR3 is TGTGCCAGCAGTTTAATCCGGGACTACTCCTACAATGAGCAGTTCTTC.

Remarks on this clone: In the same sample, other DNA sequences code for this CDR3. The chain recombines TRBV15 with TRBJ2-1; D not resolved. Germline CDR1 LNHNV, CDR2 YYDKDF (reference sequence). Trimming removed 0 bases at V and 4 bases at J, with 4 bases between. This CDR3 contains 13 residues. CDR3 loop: CATSRDGYNEQFF. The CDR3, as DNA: TGTGCCACCAGCAGAGATGGATACAATGAGCAGTTCTTC.